This TCR beta chain was sequenced during a study of blood T cell repertoires in COVID-19. Study-level information: PBMCs, B-cell-depleted T cells, or T cells provided the cDNA or gDNA that made up the material.

As processed by the authors: Estimated nucleated cell counts came from reference gene primer amplification. Sequenced by immunoSEQ multiplex PCR; TCRdb stores in-frame clones only, minus some. Clone size and the V and J calls come from that table; the DNA yielded D and trimming. The sample has 300,000 to 350,000 clones, about nine tenths seen once. Enrolment of Seattle patients took place during active infection, and they were followed longitudinally. After removal of 8 bases from V and 5 bases from J, the junction contained 7 bases not matched to a gene. This CDR3 has 13 amino acids. CDR1 and CDR2 (germline): WNHNN, SYGVQD (reference sequence).

The clonotype comes from a woman in her 70s with COVID-19, enrolled during active disease. Sequencing was performed on peripheral blood. The rearrangement joins TRBV10-1 to TRBJ2-5; 8 bases are shared with TRBD2. CDR3 protein: CASQLAGTETQYF. In DNA form, the CDR3 reads TGCGCCAGCCAATTAGCGGGGACGGAGACCCAGTACTTC.